This T cell receptor beta chain is from a study of blood T cell repertoires in COVID-19. Study context: Collection of acute and convalescent COVID-19 samples took place in the United States, Italy and Spain.

Per the original data handling: Reference gene primer amplification gave estimated nucleated cell counts. Measured with immunoSEQ multiplex PCR; TCRdb has only the in-frame clones, and not every one. From that table come the V and J calls and clone size; the DNA was used to work out D and trimming. The table shows approximately 670,000 clones, with around 90% occurring only once. The J segment lost 3 bases and the V segment lost 7 bases, leaving 13 bases of the junction unmatched. Per germline, CDR1 MNHNY and CDR2 SVGAGI (reference sequence). The CDR3 covers 16 residues. The sample consisted of peripheral blood. This chain connects TRBV6-6 to TRBJ2-7; 9 bases match TRBD1. The source of this sequence is a woman between 18 and 29 years old with acute or convalescent COVID-19. The CDR3 DNA reads as TGTGCCAGCATCAATACCCGGGACAGGGACTTCTACGAGCAGTACTTC. Residues: CASINTRDRDFYEQYF.